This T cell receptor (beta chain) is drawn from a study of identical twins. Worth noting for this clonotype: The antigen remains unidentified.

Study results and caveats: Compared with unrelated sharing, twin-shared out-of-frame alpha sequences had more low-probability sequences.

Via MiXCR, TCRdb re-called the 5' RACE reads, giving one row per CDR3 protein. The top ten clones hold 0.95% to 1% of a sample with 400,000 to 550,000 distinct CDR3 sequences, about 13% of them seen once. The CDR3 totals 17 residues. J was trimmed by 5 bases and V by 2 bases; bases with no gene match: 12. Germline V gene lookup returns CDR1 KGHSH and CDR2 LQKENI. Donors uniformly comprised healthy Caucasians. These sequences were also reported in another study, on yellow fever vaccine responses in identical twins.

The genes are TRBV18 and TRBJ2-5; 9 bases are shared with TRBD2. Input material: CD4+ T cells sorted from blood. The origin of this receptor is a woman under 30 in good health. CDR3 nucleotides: TGTGCCAGCTCACCAATTGGTAGCGGGAGTTACCCGGAGACCCAGTACTTC. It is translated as CASSPIGSGSYPETQYF. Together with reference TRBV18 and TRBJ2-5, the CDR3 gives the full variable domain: NAGVMQNPRHLVRRRGQEARLRCSPMKGHSHVYWYRQLPEEGLKFMVYLQKENIIDESGMPKERFSAEFPKEGPSILRIQQVVRGDSAAYFCASSPIGSGSYPETQYFGPGTRLLVL.